These 22 T cell receptor beta chains share one sample of origin, sequenced in a study of beta chain features in type 1 diabetes. cDNA synthesis used the whole RNA isolate, giving expressed TCRB sequences. Profiled with immunoSEQ multiplex PCR; TCRdb holds only in-frame clones, not every one. The sample carries hundreds of thousands of clones, over 12% recorded once. Study-level points and caveats: Within each of all four CD4+ subsets, Type 1 diabetes patients had TCRB CDR3s that were moderately but significantly shorter.

No antigen is known for these receptors. Material for sequencing was naive CD4+ T cells from blood. The receptors originated from a man aged 18-30 years with type 1 diabetes.

The chain has TRBV21-1 and TRBJ2-7; the table's D gene call, TRBD2, was not cross checked with the DNA. TRBV21-1 is a pseudogene locus. CDR3 length: 16 amino acids. Here the CDR3 reads CASSPIRPSGAYEQYF. The CDR3 DNA reads as TGTGCCAGCAGCCCCATCAGGCCTAGCGGCGCCTACGAGCAGTACTTC.

This clone was observed a handful of times. J is TRBJ1-2 and V is TRBV19; D is undetermined. The CDR3 runs to 14 residues. The ends were cut back, 3 bases at V and 1 base at J, with 9 bases in the middle. Germline V gene data show CDR1 as LNHDA and CDR2 as SQIVND (reference sequence). DNA of the CDR3: TGTGCCAGTAGTATGGAGAGAGATAACTATGGCTACACCTTC. Translated, it gives CASSMERDNYGYTF.

This clone was seen more than once but under ten times. This chain joins TRBV4-1 and TRBJ2-3; possible D gene TRBD2, 5 bases. Trimming removed 1 base from V and 2 bases from J, with 10 bases in between. The CDR3 is 15 residues long. Germline CDR1 reads MGHRA; CDR2 reads YSYEKL. This CDR3 reads CASSQVGLVTDTQYF. The DNA of the CDR3 is TGCGCCAGCAGCCAAGTCGGACTCGTCACAGATACGCAGTATTTT.

This clone has more than one count but fewer than ten. This chain uses TRBV7-9 with TRBJ2-7, with D uncertain. The CDR3 covers 14 residues. Trimming pared 1 base from V and 3 bases from J, leaving 10 bases between. Germline loops: CDR1 SEHNR, CDR2 FQNEAQ (reference sequence). In DNA form, the CDR3 reads TGTGCCAGCAGCTTAGGGACGGTGGTCTACGAGCAGTACTTC. It is translated as CASSLGTVVYEQYF.

This chain connects TRBV15 to TRBJ2-5; D unclear. The J call may not be correct, given that the DNA end is closer to TRBJ2-7. This CDR3 contains 15 residues. Looked up from germline, CDR1 is LNHNV and CDR2 is YYDKDF (reference sequence). The CDR3 DNA sequence: TGTGCCACCAGCAGAGATCTGGGCCTCGGCTACGAGCAGTACTTC. Its protein is CATSRDLGLGYEQYF.

The V call is TRBV7-9, the J call TRBJ1-1, with D possibly matching TRBD1 (6 bases). V was trimmed by 2 bases and J by 5 bases, leaving 12 bases between them. Germline-derived CDR1 and CDR2 are SEHNR and FQNEAQ (reference sequence). This CDR3 region has 14 residues. DNA of the CDR3: TGTGCCAGCAGCTTACAGGGGTTCGGTACTGAAGCTTTCTTT. Translated: CASSLQGFGTEAFF.

On this clone: Within the sample, other DNA sequences also encode this same CDR3. J is TRBJ1-1 and V is TRBV7-9; 9 positions match TRBD1. CDR1 is SEHNR, CDR2 FQNEAQ, per germline (reference sequence). The CDR3 spans 15 residues. The V segment lost 5 bases and the J segment 0 bases; nucleotides outside the gene matches: 4. The CDR3 DNA follows: TGTGCCAGCAGCCCACAGGGGGCTTTGAACACTGAAGCTTTCTTT. Translated: CASSPQGALNTEAFF.

In this sample, this clone turned up a few times. The CDR3 DNA reads as TGTGCCTGGAAACCCGGGACCTACGAGCAGTACTTC. Protein sequence: CAWKPGTYEQYF. The chain couples TRBV30 to TRBJ2-7, with a tentative D call TRBD2 (5 bases). Trimming stripped 4 bases from V and 2 bases from J, with 9 bases between. CDR3 length equals 12 residues. Germline CDR1 reads GTSNPN; CDR2 reads SVGIG (reference sequence). The full variable domain, its missing parts supplied by reference TRBV30 and TRBJ2-7, is SQTIHQWPATLVQPVGSPLSLECTVEGTSNPNLYWYRQAAGRGLQLLFYSVGIGQISSEVPQNLSASRPQDRQFILSSKKLLLSDSGFYLCAWKPGTYEQYFGPGTRLTVT.

This clone came up a few times. The chain couples TRBV28 to TRBJ2-4, with a possible D match to TRBD2 (7 bases). This CDR3 is built from 14 residues. Trimming stripped 6 bases from V and 2 bases from J, with 11 bases between. Per the germline V gene, CDR1 is MDHEN and CDR2 is SYDVKM. The CDR3 nucleotides are TGTGCCAGCAGGGGAGGGGGTTCCAAAAACATTCAGTACTTC. It encodes CASRGGGSKNIQYF.

About this clone: In the same sample, other DNA sequences code for this CDR3. V is TRBV9 and J is TRBJ2-1, with 9 bases matching TRBD2. This CDR3 contains 14 residues. Looked up from germline, CDR1 is SGDLS and CDR2 is YYNGEE. Trimming cost V 3 bases and J 4 bases; bases outside gene matches: 2. The CDR3 region has the DNA TGTGCCAGCAGCGCGACTAGCGGATACAATGAGCAGTTCTTC. Protein sequence: CASSATSGYNEQFF.

This clone was observed a handful of times. This chain connects TRBV2 to TRBJ2-7; D gene ambiguous. Germline V lookup: CDR1 SNHLY, CDR2 FYNNEI. V dropped 3 bases and J dropped 5 bases, with 2 bases sitting between them. This CDR3 comprises 10 residues. The CDR3 sequence is CASSEDEQYF. Written as DNA, the CDR3 is TGTGCCAGCAGTGAGGACGAGCAGTACTTC.

This chain joins TRBV29-1 and TRBJ2-1; 9 nucleotides match TRBD1. The germline gives CDR1 SQVTM, CDR2 ANQGSEA. The CDR3 has 14 amino acids. V was pared by 6 bases and J by 6 bases, with 9 bases of the junction left unmatched. CDR3 in amino acids: CSVTRDRVINEQFF. The CDR3 DNA reads as TGCAGCGTCACCCGGGACAGGGTGATCAATGAGCAGTTCTTC.

A few counts support this clone. The chain has TRBV27 and TRBJ1-2; D gene unclear. V lost 0 bases, J lost 7 bases, and 9 bases lay in between. Germline assignment: CDR1 MNHEY and CDR2 SMNVEV (reference sequence). This CDR3 is 13 amino acids long. The chain's CDR3 is CASSLSAMGGYTF. In DNA form, the CDR3 reads TGTGCCAGCAGTTTATCGGCGATGGGTGGCTACACCTTC.

The chain combines TRBV4-1 with TRBJ1-6; TRBD1 matches at 8 bases. J gave up 5 bases and V 4 bases, and 1 base lay outside the gene matches. Germline V gene lookup returns CDR1 MGHRA and CDR2 YSYEKL. The CDR3 covers 14 residues. CDR3 coding DNA: TGCGCCAGCAGCCGGGGACAGGATAATTCACCCCTCCACTTT. This translates into CASSRGQDNSPLHF.

The chain employs TRBV7-2 and TRBJ2-1; the D is unclear. This CDR3 spans 16 amino acids. Germline V gives CDR1 SGHTA, CDR2 FQGNSA. Trimming pared 5 bases from V and 0 bases from J, leaving 14 bases between. CDR3 bases: TGTGCCAGCAGCCCCCCGGTCACCTACTCCTACAATGAGCAGTTCTTC. Protein product: CASSPPVTYSYNEQFF.

This clone occurred a few times. The chain uses TRBV28 and TRBJ2-6; 7 positions match TRBD1. Unmatched junction bases numbered 7, after V lost 8 bases and J lost 0 bases. The CDR3 runs to 16 residues. Germline CDR1 and CDR2: MDHEN and SYDVKM. CDR3 residues: CASGRDSSSGANVLTF. CDR3 DNA sequence: TGTGCCAGCGGAAGGGACAGTAGCTCTGGGGCCAACGTCCTGACTTTC.

In this sample, this clone turned up a few times. V usage is TRBV30 and J usage is TRBJ2-1, with TRBD2 identical over 8 bases. CDR3 length: 14 amino acids. The ends lost 3 bases at V and 9 bases at J; junction bases unmatched: 10. Germline loops: CDR1 GTSNPN, CDR2 SVGIG (reference sequence). Written as DNA, the CDR3 is TGTGCCTGGAGGACAACGGGGGGGCATATTGAGCAGTTCTTC. This codes for CAWRTTGGHIEQFF.

The sample holds a few counts of this clone. CDR3 loop: CASSFTGQEKLFF. CDR3 nucleotides: TGTGCCAGCAGCTTTACAGGGCAGGAAAAACTGTTTTTT. The chain uses TRBV7-2 and TRBJ1-4; a possible D gene is TRBD1 (6 bases). This CDR3 comprises 13 residues. Trimming cost V 3 bases and J 8 bases, with 10 bases left between them. The germline gives CDR1 SGHTA, CDR2 FQGNSA.

There are a few counts of this clone. The genes are TRBV5-1 and TRBJ1-1; no firm D call. The V end lost 4 bases, the J end lost 1 base, and 5 bases lay between the germline ends. This CDR3 is 12 amino acids long. The germline V gene encodes CDR1 SGHRS and CDR2 YFSETQ. CDR3 DNA sequence: TGCGCCAGCAGCGTTGAGAACACTGAAGCTTTCTTT. It is translated as CASSVENTEAFF.

The chain couples TRBV20-1 to TRBJ2-7; D perhaps matches TRBD2 (6 bases). The germline V gene has CDR1 DFQATT and CDR2 SNEGSKA (reference sequence). The CDR3 contains 11 residues. V gave up 1 base and J gave up 7 bases, with 8 bases separating them. CDR3 residues: CSARVGGEQYF. CDR3 nucleotides: TGCAGTGCTAGAGTGGGGGGTGAGCAGTACTTC.

This chain uses TRBV7-9 with TRBJ2-7; maybe TRBD2 (6 bases). Germline assignment: CDR1 SEHNR and CDR2 FQNEAQ (reference sequence). V was shortened by 4 bases and J by 7 bases, with 11 bases between the two germline ends. This CDR3 has 12 residues. This chain's CDR3 is CASSSSGGEQYF. For the CDR3, the DNA is TGTGCCAGCAGCTCCTCCGGAGGGGAGCAGTACTTC.

In this sample, this clone turned up a few times. The chain links TRBV25-1 to TRBJ2-7; 9 positions agree with TRBD2. The CDR3 is made up of 15 amino acids. Trimming at V came to 2 bases and at J to 7 bases, leaving 9 bases not matched to a gene. The germline V gene has CDR1 MGHDK and CDR2 SYGVNS. The CDR3 region is CASSETAGGPREQYF. The CDR3 DNA reads TGTGCCAGCAGTGAAACGGCGGGAGGGCCTCGAGAGCAGTACTTC.